This TCR beta chain was found in a study of blood T cell repertoires in COVID-19. About the research overall: Both acute and convalescent COVID-19 samples were obtained from the United States, Italy and Spain. T cells, B-cell-depleted T cells, or PBMCs provided the cDNA or gDNA that served as material.

Per the authors' pipeline: Amplification from reference gene primers served as the basis for estimated nucleated cell counts. Assay: immunoSEQ multiplex PCR; the TCRdb copy retains only in-frame clones and omits some. The D gene and trimming were derived from the DNA, and the V and J assignments and clone size from that table. The data show some 150,000 clones, approximately 80% seen once. The table lists this clone with a count of one. This CDR3 is 13 amino acids long. V dropped 7 bases and J dropped 6; count of bases not matched to a gene: 6. From germline, CDR1 is SNHLY and CDR2 FYNNEI. Sequenced input: peripheral blood. This clonotype was obtained from a human donor in a cohort sampled during active COVID-19. The chain has TRBV2 and TRBJ2-4; TRBD1 agrees at 7 bases. The CDR3 sequence: CASTDDRVNIQYF. As DNA, the CDR3 is TGTGCCAGCACAGACGACAGGGTAAACATTCAGTACTTC. Full variable domain (missing parts from reference TRBV2 and TRBJ2-4): EPEVTQTPSHQVTQMGQEVILRCVPISNHLYFYWYRQILGQKVEFLVSFYNNEISEKSEIFDDQFSVERPDGSNFTLKIRSTKLEDSAMYFCASTDDRVNIQYFGAGTRLSVL.